Listed below are T cell receptor beta chains from one sample, sequenced in a study of neoadjuvant anti-PD-1 for oral cavity cancer. Profiled with immunoSEQ multiplex PCR; TCRdb holds only in-frame clones, not every one. The table records tens of thousands of clones, 70% to 90% of them present only once. The material was PBMCs, obtained after nivolumab (anti-PD-1) treatment. The receptors here all came from a person aged 35-80 years with oral cavity squamous cell carcinoma. CDR3s include the opening cysteine and the closing phenylalanine or tryptophan. A D gene is named only where the DNA matches it firmly. Where a row states a size, it is once, few, many or the class of an expanded clone; other rows omit it.

D,V,size,J,CDR3,DNA
.,TRBV2,.,TRBJ1-1,CASSEAFSWAREGDTEAFF,TGTGCCAGCAGTGAAGCGTTCTCCTGGGCTCGTGAAGGGGACACTGAAGCTTTCTTT
.,TRBV5-1,.,TRBJ2-3,CASSSAGNTDTQYF,TGCGCCAGCAGCTCAGCCGGGAACACAGATACGCAGTATTTT
.,TRBV7-3,.,TRBJ2-3,CASSFGGPRTDTQYF,TGTGCCAGCAGCTTCGGGGGGCCCCGCACAGATACGCAGTATTTT
.,TRBV18,.,TRBJ1-5,CASSSTAQINQPQHF,TGTGCCAGCTCATCAACGGCCCAGATTAATCAGCCCCAGCATTTT
TRBD2,TRBV5-1,.,TRBJ2-3,CASSPGVAGGNTDTQYF,TGCGCCAGCAGCCCCGGCGTAGCGGGAGGAAACACAGATACGCAGTATTTT
.,TRBV6-4,.,TRBJ1-1,CASSREIDTEAFF,TGTGCCAGCAGCCGGGAGATTGACACTGAAGCTTTCTTT
.,TRBV28,.,TRBJ2-1,CASSGAWRGSSYNEQFF,TGTGCCAGCAGTGGGGCTTGGCGGGGAAGCTCCTACAATGAGCAGTTCTTC
.,TRBV12-5,.,TRBJ2-7,CASGFGTREQYF,TGTGCTAGTGGTTTTGGAACGCGGGAGCAGTACTTC
.,TRBV6-6,.,TRBJ1-1,CASIPWEGQGNTEAFF,TGTGCCAGCATCCCTTGGGAAGGGCAGGGGAACACTGAAGCTTTCTTT
.,TRBV6-1,once,TRBJ2-3,CASSALRGSTDTQYF,TGTGCCAGCAGCGCGCTCAGGGGAAGCACAGATACGCAGTATTTT
TRBD1,TRBV19,.,TRBJ1-6,CASTRTGSNSPLHF,TGTGCCAGTACGAGGACAGGATCTAATTCACCCCTCCACTTT
.,TRBV4-2,.,TRBJ2-3,CASSPVTGTGEGWSTQYF,TGTGCCAGCAGCCCTGTCACCGGGACTGGAGAGGGTTGGAGTACGCAGTATTTT
TRBD2,TRBV6-6,.,TRBJ2-2,CASSYSRGVNTGELFF,TGTGCCAGCAGTTACAGTCGGGGGGTGAACACCGGGGAGCTGTTTTTT
.,TRBV14,.,TRBJ2-1,CASSQAWGLYNEQFF,TGTGCCAGCAGCCAAGCGTGGGGGTTATACAATGAGCAGTTCTTC
.,TRBV18,.,TRBJ1-5,CASSPLGRGENQPQHF,TGTGCCAGCTCACCATTGGGTCGGGGGGAAAATCAGCCCCAGCATTTT